The rows below give T cell receptor beta chains drawn from one sample of a study of cytomegalovirus exposure and HLA in healthy donors. Assay: immunoSEQ multiplex PCR; the TCRdb copy retains only in-frame clones and omits some. The data contain 100,000 to 150,000 clones, about 93% of them seen just once; the ten biggest clones take up roughly 1.2%. Source material: PBMCs. Every receptor here comes from a woman between 18 and 30 years old in good health and CMV-seronegative. CDR3s include the opening cysteine and the closing phenylalanine or tryptophan. Each record gives: V gene, J gene, CDR3 protein.

TRBV4-1	TRBJ1-5	CASSPSGGNQPQHF
TRBV21-1	TRBJ2-1	CASSKDRASGRAEGSYNEQFF
TRBV10-2	TRBJ2-7	CASSEAPTGFPYEQYF
TRBV30	TRBJ1-5	CAWSVQDGQPQHF
TRBV6-1	TRBJ2-3	CASSLWGGRDTQYF
TRBV9	TRBJ2-3	CASSVGTGSTDTQYF
TRBV5-4	TRBJ2-7	CASSFGQGTYEQYF
TRBV4-1	TRBJ2-5	CASSQVILAEETQYF
TRBV5-1	TRBJ1-1	CASSFLGRSTEAFF
TRBV5-1	TRBJ2-7	CASSLAGESYEQYF
TRBV9	TRBJ2-4	CASSVGEDIQYF
TRBV18	TRBJ2-1	CASSLDRGHSSYNEQFF
TRBV7-9	TRBJ2-7	CASSLGSGKSYEQYF
TRBV2	TRBJ2-1	CASSVAGGHRSEQFF
TRBV10-3	TRBJ1-2	CAINQGQGASGYTF
TRBV2	TRBJ2-3	CASKSGLHTDTQYF
TRBV5-1	TRBJ1-6	CASSPGQGAALHF
TRBV2	TRBJ1-2	CASMTGNGYTF
TRBV2	TRBJ1-4	CASKPATGEYEKLFF
TRBV21-1	TRBJ2-1	CASSKSSRLAISLEQFF
TRBV6-1	TRBJ1-5	CASSERTQPQHF
TRBV6-6	TRBJ1-1	CASSYPTAMNTEAFF
TRBV2	TRBJ1-6	CASSETSTFNSPLHF
TRBV6-5	TRBJ2-5	CASTILAGGKETQYF